Listed here are 22 T cell receptor beta chains from one sample, sequenced in a study of Graves' ophthalmopathy and Graves' hyperthyroidism. Amplified material comprised TCR beta CDR3 regions derived from RNA transcripts. RT-PCR with HTBI primers came first, then second-round multiplex PCR. TCRdb reprocessed the multiplex PCR reads with MiXCR, giving one entry per CDR3 protein. The sample shows approximately 330,000 distinct CDR3 sequences, 17% of them seen only once. The specimen was peripheral blood. The receptors shown here come from an adult man with Graves' ophthalmopathy.

Ten or more counts support this clonotype. This rearrangement joins TRBV2 to TRBJ2-7; tentatively, D is TRBD1 (6 bases). In germline, CDR1 is SNHLY, CDR2 FYNNEI. V lost 8 bases and J 3 bases, leaving 14 bases between the germline ends. CDR3 length: 13 residues. CDR3: CASSTTGIYEQYF. As DNA, the CDR3 is TGTGCCAGCTCGACTACAGGGATCTACGAGCAGTACTTC.

This clonotype was observed many times. V usage is TRBV6-5 and J usage is TRBJ1-5; 8 positions match TRBD1. J was trimmed by 2 bases and V by 3 bases; bases with no gene match: 3. The CDR3 runs 15 residues. Germline CDR1 MNHEY, CDR2 SVGAGI. CDR3 in amino acids: CASSYTGGGNQPQHF. The CDR3 DNA reads TGTGCCAGCAGTTATACAGGGGGTGGCAATCAGCCCCAGCATTTT.

This clonotype was counted at least ten times. CDR3 bases: TGTGCCAGCAGTTTCTTGGACAGGGTCTACGAGCAGTACTTC. It yields the protein CASSFLDRVYEQYF. The chain joins TRBV27 to TRBJ2-7; 8 bases map to TRBD1. The length of the CDR3 is 14 residues. Unmatched junction bases numbered 4, after V lost 3 bases and J lost 3 bases. CDR1 MNHEY and CDR2 SMNVEV come from the germline V gene (reference sequence).

This clonotype was counted at least ten times. The gene calls are TRBV20-1 and TRBJ2-7; TRBD1 matches 8 bases. Germline V gene lookup returns CDR1 DFQATT and CDR2 SNEGSKA (reference sequence). This CDR3 comprises 13 residues. The V gene end was trimmed by 7 bases and the J gene end by 4 bases; junction bases not matched to a gene: 9. Here the CDR3 reads CSGMGQELYEQYF. The CDR3 DNA is TGCAGTGGGATGGGACAGGAGCTATACGAGCAGTACTTC.

This clonotype was counted ten times or more. The gene calls are TRBV5-4 and TRBJ1-1; D remains unclear. CDR3 size: 17 residues. Per the germline V gene, CDR1 is SGHNT and CDR2 is YYREEE (reference sequence). Between the trimmed V and J ends, which lost 2 bases and 1 base, there was a span of 18 bases. The CDR3, as DNA: TGTGCCAGCAGCTTTAATATGGGAGGGTCTTGGAACACTGAAGCTTTCTTT. It specifies CASSFNMGGSWNTEAFF.

The rearrangement uses TRBV6-2 or TRBV6-3 and TRBJ2-5, with D perhaps matching TRBD1 (6 bases). The V end lost 5 bases, the J end lost 5 bases, and 18 bases lay between the germline ends. The CDR3 covers 15 residues. CDR1 MNHEY and CDR2 SVGEGT come from the germline V gene. The DNA of the CDR3 is TGTGCCAGCAGTCCCACCGGGACAAGAACCGAGACCCAGTACTTC. Translating it yields CASSPTGTRTETQYF.

Note on this clonotype: Just one base apart from a much larger clone, this may be a read error. The chain links TRBV12-3 or TRBV12-4 to TRBJ1-2, with a possible D match to TRBD1 (5 bases). The CDR3 extends over 15 amino acids. Trimming removed 3 bases at V and 6 bases at J, with 17 bases between. Here the CDR3 reads CASSLFGGRNNGYTF. The DNA of the CDR3 is TGTGCCAGCAGTTTGTTCGGGGGAAGGAATAATGGCTACACCTTC.

This clonotype has a count of ten or more. The gene calls are TRBV4-2 and TRBJ2-5; the match to TRBD2 covers 10 bases. V shed 1 base and J 5 bases; nucleotides not matched to a gene: 4. The CDR3 totals 15 residues. CDR1 is LGHNA and CDR2 is YNFKEQ in the germline V gene. The CDR3 spells CASSQVSGGVETQYF. The DNA for the CDR3 is TGTGCCAGCAGCCAAGTGAGCGGGGGGGTGGAGACCCAGTACTTC.

This clonotype was seen many times. V usage is TRBV5-1 and J usage is TRBJ2-5; no clear D. Looked up from germline, CDR1 is SGHRS and CDR2 is YFSETQ. The CDR3 runs 14 residues. The ends were cut back, 3 bases at V and 4 bases at J, with 13 bases in the middle. CDR3 coding DNA: TGCGCCAGCAGCTCTAATACTCGTCGAGAGACCCAGTACTTC. Protein product: CASSSNTRRETQYF.

This clonotype was recorded at least ten times. This chain links TRBV24-1 with TRBJ2-7; 7 positions agree with TRBD1. Per the germline V gene, CDR1 is KGHDR and CDR2 is SFDVKD. The CDR3 spans 16 residues. V trimming: 4 bases; J trimming: 2 bases; junction bases outside the gene matches: 10. The CDR3 DNA reads TGTGCCACCAGTGACTTGAGACCGGGACAGACCTACGAGCAGTACTTC. Protein sequence: CATSDLRPGQTYEQYF.

This clonotype was counted ten times or more. The chain joins TRBV20-1 to TRBJ2-7, with D hard to call. The germline CDR1 and CDR2 sequences are DFQATT and SNEGSKA (reference sequence). The CDR3 runs 12 residues. Between the trimmed V and J ends, which lost 3 bases and 3 bases, there was a span of 9 bases. The CDR3: CSASGGNYEQYF. CDR3 nucleotides: TGCAGTGCTAGCGGCGGCAACTACGAGCAGTACTTC.

V is TRBV20-1 and J is TRBJ2-7; no clear D gene. This CDR3 contains 13 residues. V was trimmed by 3 bases and J by 0 bases, leaving 9 bases between them. The germline gives CDR1 DFQATT, CDR2 SNEGSKA (reference sequence). For the CDR3, the DNA is TGCAGTGCTAGGATGGCCTACTCCTACGAGCAGTACTTC. This gives the protein CSARMAYSYEQYF.

The sample holds many counts of this clonotype. This chain connects TRBV4-2 to TRBJ1-1; no firm D call. Trimming cost V 0 bases and J 4 bases, with 12 bases left between them. This CDR3 is built from 15 residues. Germline V CDR1 and CDR2: LGHNA, YNFKEQ. The CDR3 protein is CASSQDPTTGTEAFF. The CDR3 nucleotides are TGTGCCAGCAGCCAAGATCCGACTACTGGCACTGAAGCTTTCTTT.

This clonotype was observed a handful of times. The J gene is TRBJ1-1, the V gene TRBV5-1, with D possibly being TRBD1 (5 bases). Trimming shortened V by 1 base and J by 8 bases, and 12 bases separated the two germline ends. CDR1 and CDR2 from the germline V gene are SGHRS and YFSETQ. This CDR3 contains 13 residues. CDR3 bases: TGCGCCAGCAGCTTGCGTCTTAGGGACGAAGCTTTCTTT. Translating gives CASSLRLRDEAFF. Variable domain in full (rest from reference TRBV5-1 and TRBJ1-1): KAGVTQTPRYLIKTRGQQVTLSCSPISGHRSVSWYQQTPGQGLQFLFEYFSETQRNKGNFPGRFSGRQFSNSRSEMNVSTLELGDSALYLCASSLRLRDEAFFGQGTRLTVV.

This clonotype was recorded at least ten times. The chain combines TRBV19 with TRBJ2-6; perhaps D is TRBD1 or TRBD2 (5 bases each). This CDR3 spans 17 amino acids. Trimming removed 4 bases from V and 0 bases from J, with 13 bases in between. Looked up from germline, CDR1 is LNHDA and CDR2 is SQIVND (reference sequence). CDR3 loop: CASSTSGRGSGANVLTF. The DNA for the CDR3 is TGTGCCAGTAGTACCTCGGGAAGGGGCTCTGGGGCCAACGTCCTGACTTTC.

The table lists this clonotype with many counts. This rearrangement joins TRBV28 to TRBJ1-5; maybe TRBD1 (5 bases). In germline, CDR1 is MDHEN, CDR2 SYDVKM. Trimming took 4 bases from V and 1 from J, leaving 11 bases between them. The CDR3 runs 15 residues. The CDR3 sequence is CASSSRVLSNQPQHF. In DNA, the CDR3 is TGTGCCAGCAGTTCCAGGGTTTTGAGCAATCAGCCCCAGCATTTT.

The chain carries TRBV7-9 and TRBJ2-7; D is unclear. V lost 1 base, J lost 0 bases, and 10 bases lay in between. This CDR3 is built from 15 residues. Germline loops: CDR1 SEHNR, CDR2 FQNEAQ (reference sequence). CDR3 in DNA: TGTGCCAGCAGCTTAGTCTTGGGATCCTCCTACGAGCAGTACTTC. It codes for CASSLVLGSSYEQYF.

This clonotype was counted at least ten times. CDR3 sequence reads: CASSEGGRGDIQYF. CDR3 coding DNA: TGTGCCAGCAGTGAAGGGGGGAGGGGTGACATTCAGTACTTC. This chain uses TRBV2 with TRBJ2-4, with 7 bases lining up with TRBD2. J gave up 8 bases and V 1 base, and 5 bases lay outside the gene matches. Germline V lookup: CDR1 SNHLY, CDR2 FYNNEI. The CDR3 spans 14 residues.

Ten or more counts support this clonotype. The rearrangement uses TRBV5-1 and TRBJ2-2, with D perhaps being TRBD1 or TRBD2 (5 bases each). Deletions cut 4 bases from V and 0 bases from J, with 13 bases between. The CDR3 loop spans 16 amino acids. Germline V gene lookup returns CDR1 SGHRS and CDR2 YFSETQ. The chain's CDR3 is CASSLPGTANTGELFF. CDR3 DNA: TGCGCCAGCAGCCTACCCGGGACGGCGAACACCGGGGAGCTGTTTTTT. The whole variable domain, remainder taken from reference TRBV5-1 and TRBJ2-2, is KAGVTQTPRYLIKTRGQQVTLSCSPISGHRSVSWYQQTPGQGLQFLFEYFSETQRNKGNFPGRFSGRQFSNSRSEMNVSTLELGDSALYLCASSLPGTANTGELFFGEGSRLTVL.

The rearrangement joins TRBV12-3 or TRBV12-4 to TRBJ2-7, with a weak D call TRBD2 (5 bases). CDR3 length: 15 amino acids. V lost 1 base and J 4 bases, leaving 14 bases between the germline ends. The DNA for the CDR3 is TGTGCCAGCAGTTTAGAAGGCGGGTGTATGTACGAGCAGTACTTC. As protein: CASSLEGGCMYEQYF.

The V call is TRBV12-3 or TRBV12-4, the J call TRBJ2-5; D gene uncertain. The CDR3 contains 14 residues. V shed 5 bases and J shed 1 base, with 11 bases lying between them. This CDR3 reads CASSRRRIQETQYF. CDR3 sequence (DNA): TGTGCCAGCAGTAGAAGACGGATCCAAGAGACCCAGTACTTC.

This clonotype appeared many times. V and J are TRBV20-1 and TRBJ2-7, with D perhaps assigned TRBD1 or TRBD2 (6 bases each). The CDR3 is 13 amino acids. In germline, CDR1 is DFQATT, CDR2 SNEGSKA (reference sequence). CDR3 DNA sequence: TGCAGCATCTTTAGAGGAGGGGGCTACGAGCAGTACTTC. Protein sequence: CSIFRGGGYEQYF.